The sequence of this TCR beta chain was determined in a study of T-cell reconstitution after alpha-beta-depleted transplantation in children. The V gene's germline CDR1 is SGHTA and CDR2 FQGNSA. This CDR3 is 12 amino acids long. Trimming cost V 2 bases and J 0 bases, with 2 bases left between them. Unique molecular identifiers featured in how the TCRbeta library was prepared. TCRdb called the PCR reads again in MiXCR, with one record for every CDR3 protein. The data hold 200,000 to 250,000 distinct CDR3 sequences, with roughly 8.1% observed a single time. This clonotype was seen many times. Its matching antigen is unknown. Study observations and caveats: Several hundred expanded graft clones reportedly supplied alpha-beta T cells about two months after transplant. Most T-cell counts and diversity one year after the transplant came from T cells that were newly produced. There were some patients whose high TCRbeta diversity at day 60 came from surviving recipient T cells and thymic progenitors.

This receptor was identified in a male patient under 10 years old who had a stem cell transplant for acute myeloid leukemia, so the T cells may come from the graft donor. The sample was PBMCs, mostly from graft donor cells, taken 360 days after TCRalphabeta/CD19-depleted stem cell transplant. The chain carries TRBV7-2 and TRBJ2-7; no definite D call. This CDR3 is CASSLSSYEQYF. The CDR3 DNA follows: TGTGCCAGCAGCTTAAGCTCCTACGAGCAGTACTTC.